These 30 T cell receptor beta chains originate from one sample sequenced in a study of blood T cell repertoires in COVID-19. Some clones are missing from TCRdb's copy, which holds only in-frame ones; the method was immunoSEQ multiplex PCR. Here the sample spans about 220,000 clones, 80% being singletons. The sequenced sample consisted of peripheral blood. These receptors all come from a woman aged 70-85 years with acute or convalescent COVID-19.

This rearrangement joins TRBV30 to TRBJ2-7; 10 nucleotides agree with TRBD1. Per the germline V gene, CDR1 is GTSNPN and CDR2 is SVGIG (reference sequence). The trim removed 3 bases at V and 8 bases at J, leaving 10 bases unmatched. There are 14 residues in the CDR3. In DNA form, the CDR3 reads TGTGCCTGGAGCCGAGACGAGGGACAGGGGAAGCAGTACTTC. This codes for CAWSRDEGQGKQYF.

The chain uses TRBV7-2 and TRBJ1-2; possible D gene TRBD1, 5 bases. The V gene's germline CDR1 is SGHTA and CDR2 FQGNSA. This CDR3 is built from 15 residues. V was pared by 0 bases and J by 4 bases, with 12 bases between. The CDR3 is CASSLAFDRGYGYTF. The DNA of the CDR3 is TGTGCCAGCAGCTTAGCCTTTGACAGAGGCTATGGCTACACCTTC.

This chain links TRBV19 with TRBJ1-6, with D possibly matching TRBD1 (6 bases). The germline CDR1 and CDR2 sequences are LNHDA and SQIVND (reference sequence). The CDR3 runs 15 residues. V was shortened by 4 bases and J by 7 bases, with 14 bases between the two germline ends. For the CDR3, the DNA is TGTGCCAGTAGTAGGAATGGACAGACGAATTCACCCCTCCACTTT. Its translation: CASSRNGQTNSPLHF.

The chain recombines TRBV7-2 with TRBJ2-5, with 9 bases fitting TRBD1. Per the germline V gene, CDR1 is SGHTA and CDR2 is FQGNSA. The V segment lost 5 bases and the J segment 4 bases; nucleotides outside the gene matches: 5. The CDR3 has 14 residues. CDR3 in DNA: TGTGCCAGCAGCCCGCGGACAGGGGTAGAGACCCAGTACTTC. Its protein product is CASSPRTGVETQYF.

The genes are TRBV23-1 and TRBJ2-5, with TRBD1 matching 7 bases. TRBV23-1 has ORF status, its function being uncertain. V was pared by 9 bases and J by 3 bases, with 10 bases of the junction left unmatched. The CDR3 is 14 residues long. The CDR3 is CARIPDRVEETQYF. The DNA of the CDR3 is TGCGCCAGGATACCCGACAGGGTGGAAGAGACCCAGTACTTC.

V and J are TRBV24-1 and TRBJ2-7; 11 nucleotides match TRBD2. Germline V gene data show CDR1 as KGHDR and CDR2 as SFDVKD. V lost 2 bases, J lost 3 bases, and 2 bases stayed unmatched. The length of the CDR3 is 15 residues. The CDR3 sequence: CATSDSTSGGYEQYF. The CDR3 DNA follows: TGTGCCACCAGTGATTCCACTAGCGGGGGCTACGAGCAGTACTTC.

The chain's CDR3 is CASSSPGWGDYEQYF. CDR3 DNA sequence: TGTGCCAGCAGCTCCCCCGGCTGGGGGGATTACGAGCAGTACTTC. The chain has TRBV7-2 and TRBJ2-7; a possible D gene is TRBD2 (6 bases). Germline CDR1 and CDR2: SGHTA and FQGNSA. This CDR3 contains 15 residues. The V gene lost 4 bases and the J gene lost 4 bases, with 17 bases spanning the gap.

The gene calls are TRBV7-2 and TRBJ2-2; 9 nucleotides agree with TRBD1. V dropped 8 bases and J dropped 1; count of bases not matched to a gene: 2. Germline lookup yields CDR1 SGHTA and CDR2 FQGNSA. The CDR3 sequence is 14 residues long. The CDR3 region is CASRTGENTGELFF. The DNA of the CDR3 is TGTGCCAGCCGGACAGGGGAGAACACCGGGGAGCTGTTTTTT.

The chain links TRBV5-1 to TRBJ1-1; D is unclear. Trimming shortened V by 4 bases and J by 1 base, and 11 bases separated the two germline ends. Germline CDR1 reads SGHRS; CDR2 reads YFSETQ. The CDR3 totals 14 residues. The CDR3 loop reads CASSTTGSNTEAFF. CDR3 sequence (DNA): TGCGCCAGCAGCACAACCGGGTCGAACACTGAAGCTTTCTTT.

In this sample, this clone turned up a few times. Additional DNA sequences in this sample encode the identical CDR3. The chain links TRBV24-1 to TRBJ2-7, with unresolved D. Trimming took 4 bases from V and 3 from J, leaving 3 bases between them. This CDR3 has 11 residues. From germline, CDR1 is KGHDR and CDR2 SFDVKD. This CDR3 reads CATSDRYEQYF. As DNA, the CDR3 is TGTGCCACCAGTGACCGCTACGAGCAGTACTTC.

The rearrangement uses TRBV15 and TRBJ1-2; 9 positions agree with TRBD1. The CDR3 totals 15 residues. Germline loops: CDR1 LNHNV, CDR2 YYDKDF (reference sequence). Germline trimming cut 2 bases from V and 4 bases from J; bases unmatched to any gene: 5. The CDR3 bases are TGTGCCACCAGCAGAACCGGGACAGGGACCTATGGCTACACCTTC. Encoded protein: CATSRTGTGTYGYTF.

CDR3 in amino acids: CASSLTAGNEQFF. DNA of the CDR3: TGTGCCAGCAGCTTAACGGCGGGCAATGAGCAGTTCTTC. J is TRBJ2-1 and V is TRBV7-3; possible D gene TRBD2, 5 bases. V lost 0 bases to trimming and J lost 6 bases, with 6 bases between them. CDR3 length equals 13 residues. Germline CDR1 reads SGHTA; CDR2 reads FQGTGA.

The chain joins TRBV6-6 to TRBJ2-7; TRBD1 matches 7 bases. V lost 0 bases and J lost 9; bases outside the gene matches: 5. The germline V gene encodes CDR1 MNHNY and CDR2 SVGAGI (reference sequence). This CDR3 is built from 13 residues. CDR3 DNA: TGTGCCAGCAGTTACTCGACAGGGCCCGGGCAGTACTTC. Translating gives CASSYSTGPGQYF.

The chain is built from TRBV27 and TRBJ1-2; D possibly corresponds to TRBD1 (5 bases). CDR1 is MNHEY and CDR2 is SMNVEV in the germline V gene (reference sequence). V dropped 4 bases and J dropped 6 bases, with 18 bases sitting between them. This CDR3 contains 15 residues. The CDR3 coding sequence is TGTGCCAGCAGTTCACCTCGGACATCTCGGGATGGCTACACCTTC. This translates into CASSSPRTSRDGYTF.

The chain links TRBV5-1 to TRBJ2-7; D not resolved. The CDR3 spans 14 residues. Germline-derived CDR1 and CDR2 are SGHRS and YFSETQ. Trimming stripped 3 bases from V and 5 bases from J, with 15 bases between. This CDR3 reads CASSSSGSSHEQYF. The CDR3, as DNA: TGCGCCAGCAGCTCGTCCGGGTCCTCTCACGAGCAGTACTTC.

The genes are TRBV12-3 or TRBV12-4 and TRBJ2-5; tentatively, D is TRBD2 (5 bases). With 8 bases removed from V and 0 bases from J, the gap between germline ends came to 10 bases. This CDR3 comprises 13 residues. CDR3 bases: TGTGCCAGCTCAGGACTCTACCAAGAGACCCAGTACTTC. It translates to CASSGLYQETQYF.

V gene TRBV25-1 combines with J gene TRBJ1-4, with TRBD1 matching 8 bases. Losses at the gene ends were 3 bases for V and 5 bases for J; bases not matched to a gene: 8. The CDR3 runs 16 residues. In germline, CDR1 is MGHDK, CDR2 SYGVNS. In DNA, the CDR3 is TGTGCCAGCAGTGATACTCAGGGGGCGCGGAATGAAAAACTGTTTTTT. Encoded protein: CASSDTQGARNEKLFF. The whole variable domain, filled in from reference TRBV25-1 and TRBJ1-4, reads EADIYQTPRYLVIGTGKKITLECSQTMGHDKMYWYQQDPGMELHLIHYSYGVNSTEKGDLSSESTVSRIRTEHFPLTLESARPSHTSQYLCASSDTQGARNEKLFFGSGTQLSVL.

The rearrangement uses TRBV7-2 and TRBJ2-5; D not resolved. The CDR3 is made up of 12 amino acids. Deletions cut 5 bases from V and 10 bases from J, with 14 bases between. Germline values: CDR1 SGHTA, CDR2 FQGNSA. CDR3 sequence (DNA): TGTGCCAGCAGCCCCAGCCGCGGAATCCAGTACTTC. This gives the protein CASSPSRGIQYF.

This clone was counted once. The CDR3 nucleotides are TGTGCCAGCAGTCGGACAGATACGCAGTATTTT. Its translation: CASSRTDTQYF. The V gene is TRBV6-2 or TRBV6-3, the J gene TRBJ2-3; D unclear. Germline loops: CDR1 MNHEY, CDR2 SVGEGT. The CDR3 has 11 residues. V was trimmed by 5 bases and J by 3 bases, leaving 3 bases between them.

Turning to this clone: This sample includes further DNA sequences coding for the same CDR3. The V and J genes are TRBV18 and TRBJ2-3, with 8 bases that match TRBD1. Germline V gene lookup returns CDR1 KGHSH and CDR2 LQKENI. With 1 base clipped from V and 6 bases from J, the junction kept 6 bases outside the gene matches. The CDR3 length is 15 residues. The CDR3 DNA follows: TGTGCCAGCTCACCACGCGGACAGGGTGGGGATACGCAGTATTTT. Encoded protein: CASSPRGQGGDTQYF.

V is TRBV6-5 and J is TRBJ1-2; the match to TRBD1 covers 9 bases. This CDR3 comprises 15 residues. V dropped 6 bases and J dropped 2; count of bases not matched to a gene: 7. The germline gives CDR1 MNHEY, CDR2 SVGAGI. The CDR3 nucleotides read TGTGCCAGCAGGCTACAGGGGGCGCAGAACTATGGCTACACCTTC. Translated: CASRLQGAQNYGYTF.

The V gene is TRBV4-3, the J gene TRBJ2-1, with D possibly matching TRBD1 (5 bases). Deletions cut 0 bases from V and 4 bases from J, with 10 bases between. The CDR3 totals 15 residues. Germline loops: CDR1 LGHNA, CDR2 YSLEER. CDR3 protein: CASSQDRGSYNEQFF. The CDR3 DNA is TGCGCCAGCAGCCAAGATAGGGGCAGTTACAATGAGCAGTTCTTC.

This CDR3 reads CAARLAGTDTQYF. CDR3 in DNA: TGTGCCGCAAGACTAGCGGGCACAGATACGCAGTATTTT. V gene TRBV6-5 combines with J gene TRBJ2-3, with TRBD2 matching 9 bases. CDR3 length equals 13 residues. After removal of 11 bases from V and 1 base from J, the junction contained 4 bases not matched to a gene. CDR1 and CDR2 (germline): MNHEY, SVGAGI.

As regards this clone: Other DNA sequences within the sample encode an identical CDR3. The chain recombines TRBV7-2 with TRBJ2-5; D is unresolved. The V end lost 2 bases, the J end lost 4 bases, and 11 bases lay between the germline ends. The CDR3 length is 14 residues. CDR1 is SGHTA and CDR2 is FQGNSA in the germline V gene. CDR3 DNA: TGTGCCAGCAGCTTAACCGGTAGTGGAGAGACCCAGTACTTC. Its translation: CASSLTGSGETQYF.

The CDR3 DNA reads TGTGCCACCAGCAGTGACAGGGTCGGGAATCAGCCCCAGCATTTT. This encodes CATSSDRVGNQPQHF. The genes are TRBV15 and TRBJ1-5; 7 positions agree with TRBD1. The CDR3 loop spans 15 amino acids. The V gene end was trimmed by 3 bases and the J gene end by 4 bases; junction bases not matched to a gene: 6. Germline V CDR1 and CDR2: LNHNV, YYDKDF (reference sequence).

This clone was found a few times. The gene calls are TRBV9 and TRBJ2-3, with 8 bases fitting TRBD2. The ends lost 3 bases at V and 2 bases at J; junction bases unmatched: 8. This CDR3 has 16 residues. Germline V gene data show CDR1 as SGDLS and CDR2 as YYNGEE. In DNA form, the CDR3 reads TGTGCCAGCAGCGCCCGGGGGGGCCAGGTCACAGATACGCAGTATTTT. Protein product: CASSARGGQVTDTQYF. The variable domain in full, with the rest retrieved from reference TRBV9 and TRBJ2-3, is DSGVTQTPKHLITATGQRVTLRCSPRSGDLSVYWYQQSLDQGLQFLIQYYNGEERAKGNILERFSAQQFPDLHSELNLSSLELGDSALYFCASSARGGQVTDTQYFGPGTRLTVL.

The rearrangement joins TRBV30 to TRBJ1-5; 10 bases align to TRBD1. Germline trimming cut 3 bases from V and 5 bases from J; bases unmatched to any gene: 4. Germline V CDR1 and CDR2: GTSNPN, SVGIG (reference sequence). This CDR3 comprises 14 residues. The CDR3 loop is CAWSADRGDQPQHF. CDR3 in DNA: TGTGCCTGGAGCGCGGACAGGGGGGATCAGCCCCAGCATTTT.

V usage is TRBV28 and J usage is TRBJ1-5; D unclear. Deletions cut 2 bases from V and 6 bases from J, with 5 bases between. Per germline, CDR1 MDHEN and CDR2 SYDVKM. This CDR3 region has 12 residues. The CDR3 sequence is CASSLVSQPQHF. CDR3 in DNA: TGTGCCAGCAGTTTAGTCTCTCAGCCCCAGCATTTT.

The gene calls are TRBV5-4 and TRBJ2-5, with 9 bases that match TRBD1. The J segment lost 4 bases and the V segment lost 6 bases, leaving 7 bases of the junction unmatched. This CDR3 region has 14 residues. Germline V gives CDR1 SGHNT, CDR2 YYREEE (reference sequence). CDR3 in amino acids: CASTRQGGGETQYF. The DNA for the CDR3 is TGTGCCAGCACACGACAGGGGGGAGGAGAGACCCAGTACTTC.

The rearrangement joins TRBV18 to TRBJ2-7; maybe TRBD1 (6 bases). The CDR3 loop spans 12 amino acids. V gave up 6 bases and J gave up 4 bases, with 10 bases separating them. Per the germline V gene, CDR1 is KGHSH and CDR2 is LQKENI. DNA of the CDR3: TGTGCCAGCTCGCCTGACAGGTACGAGCAGTACTTC. It translates to CASSPDRYEQYF. Variable domain in full (rest from reference TRBV18 and TRBJ2-7): NAGVMQNPRHLVRRRGQEARLRCSPMKGHSHVYWYRQLPEEGLKFMVYLQKENIIDESGMPKERFSAEFPKEGPSILRIQQVVRGDSAAYFCASSPDRYEQYFGPGTRLTVT.